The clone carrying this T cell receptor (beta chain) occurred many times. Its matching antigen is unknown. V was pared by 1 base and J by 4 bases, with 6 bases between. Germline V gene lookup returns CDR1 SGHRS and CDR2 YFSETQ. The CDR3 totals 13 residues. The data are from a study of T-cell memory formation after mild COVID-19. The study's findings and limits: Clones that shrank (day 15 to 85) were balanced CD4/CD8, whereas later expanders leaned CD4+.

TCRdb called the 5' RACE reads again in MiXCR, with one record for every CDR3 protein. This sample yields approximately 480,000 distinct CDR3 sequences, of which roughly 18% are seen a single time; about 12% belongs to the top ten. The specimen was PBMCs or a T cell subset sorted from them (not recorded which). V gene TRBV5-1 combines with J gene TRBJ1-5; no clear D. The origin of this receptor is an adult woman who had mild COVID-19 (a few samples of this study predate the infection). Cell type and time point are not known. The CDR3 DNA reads TGCGCCAGCAGCTTGACGACAAATCAGCCCCAGCATTTT. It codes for CASSLTTNQPQHF.